The 18 T cell receptor beta chains listed next were all sequenced from one sample in a study of T cell responses to AZD1222 COVID-19 vaccine. Sequenced by immunoSEQ multiplex PCR; TCRdb stores in-frame clones only, minus some. The data show about 140,000 clones, under 95% seen once. The material sequenced was peripheral blood, taken on day 0 of AZD1222 vaccination. The source of these receptors is an adult in good health.

V gene TRBV2 combines with J gene TRBJ1-2; 7 bases are a match to TRBD1. The CDR3 is 15 amino acids. Unmatched junction bases numbered 13, after V lost 8 bases and J lost 4 bases. Germline CDR1 and CDR2: SNHLY and FYNNEI. CDR3 region: CASHLGQGVVYGYTF. The CDR3 coding sequence is TGTGCCAGCCATCTGGGGCAGGGGGTAGTCTATGGCTACACCTTC.

The chain is built from TRBV28 and TRBJ1-4, with TRBD1 matching over 8 bases. From germline, CDR1 is MDHEN and CDR2 SYDVKM. J lost 8 bases, V lost 3 bases, and 8 bases had no gene match. The CDR3 is made up of 15 amino acids. The CDR3 DNA is TGTGCCAGCAGTTTGGGGGGGACAGGCCTCGAAAAACTGTTTTTT. This encodes CASSLGGTGLEKLFF.

This chain joins TRBV10-2 and TRBJ2-7, with D tentatively TRBD1 (5 bases). This CDR3 has 12 residues. The germline gives CDR1 WSHSY, CDR2 SAAADI. V was shortened by 5 bases and J by 2 bases, with 7 bases between the two germline ends. In DNA, the CDR3 is TGCGCCAGCAGTACAGGTCCCTACGAGCAGTACTTC. The encoded protein is CASSTGPYEQYF.

The V call is TRBV5-5, the J call TRBJ1-6; D uncertain. From germline, CDR1 is SGHKS and CDR2 YYEKEE (reference sequence). CDR3 length: 12 residues. V gave up 4 bases and J gave up 7 bases, with 6 bases separating them. The CDR3 spells CASSLGNSPLHF. The DNA of the CDR3 is TGTGCCAGCAGCCTGGGGAATTCACCCCTCCACTTT.

The gene calls are TRBV7-9 and TRBJ1-1, with D uncertain. V was shortened by 4 bases and J by 5 bases, with 11 bases between the two germline ends. Per germline, CDR1 SEHNR and CDR2 FQNEAQ (reference sequence). The CDR3 extends over 13 amino acids. CDR3 amino acids: CASSSFKVTEAFF. The CDR3 DNA reads as TGTGCCAGCAGCTCATTTAAGGTAACTGAAGCTTTCTTT.

J is TRBJ2-3 and V is TRBV27; 11 bases align to TRBD2. The V gene end was trimmed by 4 bases and the J gene end by 2 bases; junction bases not matched to a gene: 17. Germline V CDR1 and CDR2: MNHEY, SMNVEV (reference sequence). The CDR3 consists of 20 residues. The CDR3 spells CASSSGFFVGTSGITDTQYF. The CDR3 nucleotides read TGTGCCAGCAGTTCCGGTTTCTTTGTGGGGACTAGCGGAATCACAGATACGCAGTATTTT.

The genes are TRBV18 and TRBJ2-5, with 8 positions matching TRBD1. CDR1 and CDR2 (germline): KGHSH, LQKENI. The CDR3 runs 14 residues. V lost 6 bases and J lost 5; bases outside the gene matches: 8. The CDR3 spells CASSITGGRETQYF. CDR3 nucleotide sequence: TGTGCCAGCTCCATCACAGGGGGACGCGAGACCCAGTACTTC.

V gene TRBV27 combines with J gene TRBJ1-1; the D gene is possibly TRBD1 (5 bases). Trimming took off 4 bases at V and 4 bases at J, with 19 bases between the two ends. Germline V gene lookup returns CDR1 MNHEY and CDR2 SMNVEV (reference sequence). The CDR3 loop spans 16 amino acids. The CDR3 is CASSSLLGVKGTEAFF. In nucleotides, the CDR3 is TGTGCCAGCAGTTCCCTTTTGGGGGTAAAGGGCACTGAAGCTTTCTTT.

The rearrangement joins TRBV7-2 to TRBJ1-3; D call uncertain. Trimming cost V 6 bases and J 7 bases, with 7 bases left between them. The CDR3 spans 11 residues. The V gene's germline CDR1 is SGHTA and CDR2 FQGNSA. CDR3 residues: CASSRSNTIYF. CDR3 bases: TGTGCCAGCAGTAGAAGCAACACCATATATTTT.

The chain joins TRBV28 to TRBJ1-1; no clear D gene. V shed 11 bases and J shed 2 bases, with 9 bases lying between them. Germline V gene data show CDR1 as MDHEN and CDR2 as SYDVKM. The CDR3 loop spans 11 amino acids. For the CDR3, the DNA is TGTGCCTCTCAGGATAACACTGAAGCTTTCTTT. The encoded protein is CASQDNTEAFF.

The chain has TRBV7-3 and TRBJ2-7; D possibly corresponds to TRBD2 (5 bases). The V gene lost 5 bases and the J gene lost 5 bases, with 13 bases spanning the gap. The CDR3 spans 13 residues. The germline CDR1 and CDR2 sequences are SGHTA and FQGTGA. The CDR3, as DNA: TGTGCCAGCAGCCCCGGCCTCGGGGACGAGCAGTACTTC. Its translation: CASSPGLGDEQYF.

The rearrangement links TRBV19 to TRBJ1-5; D possibly corresponds to TRBD1 (5 bases). Deletions cut 4 bases from V and 0 bases from J, with 10 bases between. The germline V gene has CDR1 LNHDA and CDR2 SQIVND (reference sequence). This CDR3 contains 15 residues. CDR3 sequence reads: CASSTGRFSNQPQHF. CDR3 nucleotides: TGTGCCAGTAGTACGGGACGGTTTAGCAATCAGCCCCAGCATTTT.

A few counts support this clone. At the DNA level, this CDR3 is encoded by other sequences in the same sample as well. The chain couples TRBV18 to TRBJ2-7, with D tentatively TRBD1 or TRBD2 (5 bases each). V lost 3 bases and J lost 4, with 7 bases in between. Per the germline V gene, CDR1 is KGHSH and CDR2 is LQKENI. This CDR3 comprises 12 residues. CDR3 coding DNA: TGTGCCAGCTCACCTGAGGGGTACGAGCAGTACTTC. Translated: CASSPEGYEQYF. Supplemented by reference TRBV18 and TRBJ2-7, the full variable domain reads NAGVMQNPRHLVRRRGQEARLRCSPMKGHSHVYWYRQLPEEGLKFMVYLQKENIIDESGMPKERFSAEFPKEGPSILRIQQVVRGDSAAYFCASSPEGYEQYFGPGTRLTVT.

The J gene is TRBJ2-2, the V gene TRBV5-4; D uncertain. CDR1 and CDR2 (germline): SGHNT, YYREEE (reference sequence). This CDR3 contains 15 residues. V lost 0 bases and J lost 5, with 11 bases in between. Written as DNA, the CDR3 is TGTGCCAGCAGCTTGGGATTGGGGTGGACCGGGGAGCTGTTTTTT. This codes for CASSLGLGWTGELFF.

This rearrangement joins TRBV30 to TRBJ1-6, with D perhaps matching TRBD1 (5 bases). Germline lookup yields CDR1 GTSNPN and CDR2 SVGIG (reference sequence). The CDR3 extends over 14 amino acids. Between the trimmed V and J ends, which lost 0 bases and 10 bases, there was a span of 13 bases. CDR3 in amino acids: CAWSVRQGKSPLHF. The CDR3 DNA sequence: TGTGCCTGGAGTGTAAGGCAGGGTAAATCACCCCTCCACTTT.

The sample holds one count of this clone. This chain links TRBV11-3 with TRBJ1-1, with a tentative D call TRBD1 (6 bases). The germline CDR1 and CDR2 sequences are SGHNT and YENEEA. Trimming cost V 5 bases and J 4 bases, with 17 bases left between them. The CDR3 length is 15 residues. The CDR3 loop is CASSPRRGLSTEAFF. CDR3 nucleotides: TGTGCCAGCAGCCCCCGCCGGGGGCTAAGCACTGAAGCTTTCTTT. Full variable domain (remainder filled in from reference TRBV11-3 and TRBJ1-1): EAGVVQSPRYKIIEKKQPVAFWCNPISGHNTLYWYLQNLGQGPELLIRYENEEAVDDSQLPKDRFSAERLKGVDSTLKIQPAELGDSAVYLCASSPRRGLSTEAFFGQGTRLTVV.

The chain has TRBV28 and TRBJ1-5; a possible D gene is TRBD1 (6 bases). Trimming stripped 2 bases from V and 7 bases from J, with 15 bases between. The CDR3 spans 15 residues. In germline, CDR1 is MDHEN, CDR2 SYDVKM. CDR3 amino acids: CASSLPLGAGQPQHF. DNA of the CDR3: TGTGCCAGCAGTTTACCTCTGGGGGCAGGCCAGCCCCAGCATTTT.

The genes are TRBV7-8 and TRBJ2-7; D is perhaps TRBD1 (6 bases). The V end was cut by 4 bases, the J end by 5 bases, with 18 bases between. This CDR3 has 15 residues. The germline V gene has CDR1 SGHVS and CDR2 FQNEAQ. The CDR3 DNA sequence: TGTGCCAGCAGCTCCTACTTCGGACAGACCAACGAGCAGTACTTC. Its protein product is CASSSYFGQTNEQYF.